This T cell receptor beta chain appears in the sequencing data of a study of cytomegalovirus exposure and HLA in healthy donors. The PCR made use of 60 Vbeta and 13 Jbeta primers. Profiling relied on immunoSEQ multiplex PCR, and the TCRdb table lists in-frame clones only, not all of them. The sample yields 130,000 to 150,000 clones, roughly 80% seen once. As for this clone: Antigen: not known.

Germline V CDR1 and CDR2: LNHDA, SQIVND (reference sequence). The V end lost 1 base, the J end lost 4 bases, and 8 bases lay between the germline ends. The CDR3 runs 14 residues. Findings and caveats of the study: The study had only CMV serostatus as immune exposure information. Later analysis associated a missense DCLRE1C variant with TCR beta V- and J-gene trimming.

Sequenced material: PBMCs. The gene calls are TRBV19 and TRBJ1-5, with D unclear. This TCR derives from a man between 35 and 55 years old in good health and CMV-seropositive. The chain's CDR3 is CASSIARRNQPQHF. CDR3 in DNA: TGTGCCAGTAGTATAGCGAGGCGAAATCAGCCCCAGCATTTT.